The 15 T cell receptor beta chains below were found in one sample sequenced in a study of CD8+ T cells in alopecia areata. As to treatment: oral pan-JAK inhibitor, 5-10 mg twice daily. RNA was extracted and reverse transcribed into cDNA as the sequencing template. Clones were sequenced by immunoSEQ multiplex PCR, and TCRdb holds only the in-frame ones, with some missing. Found here are more than 100,000 clones, 53% of them singletons; the top ten hold just over 0.45%. Sequencing was performed on CD4+ T cells sorted from blood, taken at week 4, from a patient treated with tofacitinib. The receptors here all came from a human donor with alopecia areata.

This clone was observed a few times. This CDR3 reads CASSTRTQGSSPLHF. The CDR3 DNA reads as TGTGCCAGCAGCACCCGGACCCAGGGTAGCTCACCCCTCCACTTT. The chain carries TRBV7-9 and TRBJ1-6, with TRBD1 as a possible D gene (5 bases). This CDR3 region has 15 residues. Trimming took 5 bases from V and 10 from J, leaving 18 bases between them. Germline V lookup: CDR1 SEHNR, CDR2 FQNEAQ (reference sequence).

There are many counts of this clone. The gene calls are TRBV11-2 and TRBJ2-5; D ambiguous. CDR1 and CDR2 from the germline V gene are SGHAT and FQNNGV. The CDR3 has 12 amino acids. Trimming removed 3 bases from V and 1 base from J, with 3 bases in between. The CDR3 nucleotides read TGTGCCAGCAGCTTCAGCCAAGAGACCCAGTACTTC. This translates into CASSFSQETQYF.

V gene TRBV5-1 combines with J gene TRBJ2-6, with D perhaps matching TRBD1 (5 bases). The CDR3 runs 13 residues. Germline-derived CDR1 and CDR2 are SGHRS and YFSETQ. The V gene lost 0 bases and the J gene lost 8 bases, with 6 bases spanning the gap. CDR3 coding DNA: TGCGCCAGCAGCTTGGGGGGCTCCAACGTCCTGACTTTC. This sequence encodes CASSLGGSNVLTF.

In this sample, this clone turned up a few times. This chain joins TRBV29-1 and TRBJ2-7; D tentatively reads TRBD1 or TRBD2 (6 bases each). V lost 3 bases, J lost 6 bases, and 18 bases lay in between. The CDR3 is 14 amino acids. The V gene's germline CDR1 is SQVTM and CDR2 ANQGSEA. The CDR3 spells CSVEHIGGGGEQYF. CDR3 DNA sequence: TGCAGCGTTGAGCACATCGGAGGGGGAGGCGAGCAGTACTTC.

This chain links TRBV7-2 with TRBJ1-2, with TRBD1 matching over 7 bases. The germline CDR1 and CDR2 sequences are SGHTA and FQGNSA. With V trimmed by 1 base and J by 3 bases, 8 bases remained unmatched. There are 16 residues in the CDR3. The CDR3 coding sequence is TGTGCCAGCAGCTTAGGAAGGGGGCGAGGGGACTATGGCTACACCTTC. Residues: CASSLGRGRGDYGYTF.

By sample fraction, this clone is medium-sized. The chain recombines TRBV29-1 with TRBJ1-5; 9 nucleotides line up with TRBD1. Germline CDR1 reads SQVTM; CDR2 reads ANQGSEA. CDR3 length: 14 amino acids. V was clipped by 6 bases and J by 4 bases; unmatched bases: 7. The CDR3 region is CSVKDRGVNQPQHF. The CDR3 bases are TGCAGCGTGAAGGACAGGGGTGTTAATCAGCCCCAGCATTTT. Combining the CDR3 with reference TRBV29-1 and TRBJ1-5 gives the whole variable domain SAVISQKPSRDICQRGTSLTIQCQVDSQVTMMFWYRQQPGQSLTLIATANQGSEATYESGFVIDKFPISRPNLTFSTLTVSNMSPEDSSIYLCSVKDRGVNQPQHFGDGTRLSIL.

This clone was counted a few times. This chain links TRBV2 with TRBJ1-2; D gene unclear. Deletions cut 5 bases from V and 7 bases from J, with 17 bases between. CDR1 is SNHLY and CDR2 is FYNNEI in the germline V gene. The CDR3 covers 14 residues. This chain's CDR3 is CASSFEVILGGYTF. The CDR3 DNA reads TGTGCCAGCAGTTTTGAGGTTATCCTTGGTGGCTACACCTTC.

The rearrangement uses TRBV30 and TRBJ1-1; TRBD1 matches 8 bases. J gave up 1 base and V 2 bases, and 6 bases lay outside the gene matches. The germline CDR1 and CDR2 sequences are GTSNPN and SVGIG (reference sequence). The CDR3 has 15 residues. CDR3 sequence reads: CAWSPLGQGNTEAFF. In DNA, the CDR3 is TGTGCCTGGAGTCCATTAGGACAGGGGAACACTGAAGCTTTCTTT.

This clone was detected ten times or more. The chain links TRBV2 to TRBJ2-2, with TRBD2 identical over 7 bases. Looked up from germline, CDR1 is SNHLY and CDR2 is FYNNEI. Trimming cost V 6 bases and J 7 bases; bases outside gene matches: 5. This CDR3 is built from 13 residues. CDR3 nucleotides: TGTGCCAGCAGCGAGGGAGGGCGCGGGGAGCTGTTTTTT. Protein product: CASSEGGRGELFF. Using reference TRBV2 and TRBJ2-2 for the parts outside the CDR3, the full variable domain is EPEVTQTPSHQVTQMGQEVILRCVPISNHLYFYWYRQILGQKVEFLVSFYNNEISEKSEIFDDQFSVERPDGSNFTLKIRSTKLEDSAMYFCASSEGGRGELFFGEGSRLTVL.

The rearrangement links TRBV29-1 to TRBJ2-7, with D unresolved. The CDR3 consists of 13 residues. Germline V gives CDR1 SQVTM, CDR2 ANQGSEA. Trimming pared 4 bases from V and 0 bases from J, leaving 10 bases between. The CDR3, as DNA: TGCAGCGTTGGGGGTAGGGTCTCCTACGAGCAGTACTTC. Translated, it gives CSVGGRVSYEQYF.

In its sample, this clone was seen a few times. As DNA, the CDR3 is TGTGCCAGCAGAGAAGGGGGCGACGGGGAGCTGTTTTTT. Protein: CASREGGDGELFF. The chain carries TRBV6-6 and TRBJ2-2; 7 positions match TRBD1. The CDR3 is made up of 13 amino acids. The ends lost 6 bases at V and 7 bases at J; junction bases unmatched: 5. CDR1 is MNHNY and CDR2 is SVGAGI in the germline V gene (reference sequence).

This clone came up a few times. The chain combines TRBV7-2 with TRBJ2-7; TRBD2 matches 11 bases. The CDR3 consists of 16 residues. V lost 3 bases and J lost 0; bases outside the gene matches: 4. Germline V CDR1 and CDR2: SGHTA, FQGNSA. Written as DNA, the CDR3 is TGTGCCAGCAGCTTGTTTGGGACTAGCGGCTCCTACGAGCAGTACTTC. Amino acid sequence: CASSLFGTSGSYEQYF.

The J gene is TRBJ1-1, the V gene TRBV5-6; TRBD1 agrees at 9 bases. The CDR3 has 14 amino acids. V shed 6 bases, J shed 5 bases, and the junction held 8 bases outside the gene matches. Per the germline V gene, CDR1 is SGHDT and CDR2 is YYEEEE. The CDR3 DNA follows: TGTGCCAGCAACTACAGGGGGCGACGGACTGAAGCTTTCTTT. The encoded protein is CASNYRGRRTEAFF.

This clone has only a few counts. V and J are TRBV7-6 and TRBJ1-4; D not resolved. Germline loops: CDR1 SGHVS, CDR2 FNYEAQ. This CDR3 contains 15 residues. Deletions cut 1 base from V and 4 bases from J, with 10 bases between. CDR3 region: CASSLDRAFNEKLFF. The CDR3 DNA reads as TGTGCCAGCAGCTTAGACCGGGCCTTTAATGAAAAACTGTTTTTT.

The chain recombines TRBV30 with TRBJ1-5; 9 bases line up with TRBD1. Germline loops: CDR1 GTSNPN, CDR2 SVGIG (reference sequence). The CDR3 has 14 residues. Trimming took 0 bases from V and 10 from J; bases not matched to a gene: 7. The CDR3 loop reads CAWSVGTGLLPQHF. The CDR3, as DNA: TGTGCCTGGAGTGTTGGGACAGGGCTTTTACCCCAGCATTTT.